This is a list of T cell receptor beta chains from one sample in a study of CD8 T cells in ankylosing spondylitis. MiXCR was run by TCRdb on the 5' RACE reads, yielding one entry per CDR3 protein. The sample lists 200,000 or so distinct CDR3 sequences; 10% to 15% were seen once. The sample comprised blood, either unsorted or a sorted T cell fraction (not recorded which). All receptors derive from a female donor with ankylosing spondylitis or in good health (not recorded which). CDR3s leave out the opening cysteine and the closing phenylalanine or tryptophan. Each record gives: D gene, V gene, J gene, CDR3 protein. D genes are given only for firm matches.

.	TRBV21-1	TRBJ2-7	ASSKEDRFGGLAYEQY
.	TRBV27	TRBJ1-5	ASSYGGSRHQPQH
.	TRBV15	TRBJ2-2	ATAALLAGELF
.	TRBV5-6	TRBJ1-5	ASSLAGISPQH
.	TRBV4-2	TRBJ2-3	ASSPPGYGTDTQY
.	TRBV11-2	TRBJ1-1	ASSTTGRAF
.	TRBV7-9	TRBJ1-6	ASSLVQGGNSPLH
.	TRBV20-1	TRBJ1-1	SASEKHVSRSAF
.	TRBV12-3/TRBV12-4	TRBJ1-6	ASSFQPNSPLH
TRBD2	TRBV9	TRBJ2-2	ASSVGTSTFIGELF
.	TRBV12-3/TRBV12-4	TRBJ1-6	ASSPQGAYNSPLH
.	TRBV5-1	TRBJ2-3	ASSLSIDSSTDTQY
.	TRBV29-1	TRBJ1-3	SVTVTGNTIY
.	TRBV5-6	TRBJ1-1	ASSLGTSTEAF
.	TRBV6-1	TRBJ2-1	ASRDPGRDNEQF
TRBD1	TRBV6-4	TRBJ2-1	ASSAEGALNEQF
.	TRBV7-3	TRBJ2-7	ASSLRPAAVGFYEQY
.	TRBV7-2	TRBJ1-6	ASSLGSTGSPNSPLH
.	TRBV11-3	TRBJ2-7	ASSHGRRYEQY
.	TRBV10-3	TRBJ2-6	AISEASGANVLT
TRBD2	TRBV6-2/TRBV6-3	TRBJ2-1	ASSPYPSGTSGLGFANEQF